Listed below are T cell receptor beta chains from one sample, sequenced in a study of graft-versus-host responses after intestinal transplantation. The antigens these receptors bind are not known. Method: immunoSEQ multiplex PCR; TCRdb's copy keeps in-frame clones and lacks some. The profile shows tens of thousands of clones, over 80% of them singletons. The specimen was unstimulated CD8+ T cells sorted from spleen or lymph node cells, collected before intestinal transplant. These receptors came from a human donor who received an intestinal transplant. CDR3s include the opening cysteine and the closing phenylalanine or tryptophan. Each record gives: V gene, D gene, J gene, clone size, CDR3 protein, CDR3 DNA. A D gene is named only where the DNA matches it firmly. The size entry is marked missing in some rows and otherwise reads once, few, many or a size class.

>TRBV14|.|TRBJ1-2|.
CASSDSSNYDYTF
TGTGCCAGCAGCGACAGCTCTAACTATGACTACACCTTC
>TRBV4-1|TRBD2|TRBJ2-7|.
CASSQDRTSGSNEQYF
TGCGCCAGCAGCCAAGATCGGACTAGCGGGAGCAACGAGCAGTACTTC
>TRBV9|.|TRBJ1-2|.
CASSVGNSVYGYTF
TGTGCCAGCAGCGTAGGAAACAGTGTCTATGGCTACACCTTC
>TRBV7-9|.|TRBJ2-2|.
CASSLKAGLNTGELFF
TGTGCCAGCAGCTTAAAAGCAGGACTGAACACCGGGGAGCTGTTTTTT
>TRBV4-3|.|TRBJ2-7|.
CASSQRAGTNSYEQYF
TGCGCCAGCAGCCAGCGGGCCGGGACAAATTCCTACGAGCAGTACTTC
>TRBV4-2|TRBD2|TRBJ2-3|.
CASSILAGGITNTQYF
TGTGCCAGCAGTATACTAGCGGGGGGTATCACGAATACGCAGTATTTT
>TRBV27|TRBD1|TRBJ2-7|.
CASSFLGTGGEQYF
TGTGCCAGCAGTTTCCTCGGGACAGGCGGCGAGCAGTACTTC
>TRBV27|.|TRBJ1-4|.
CASGKLGGREKLFF
TGTGCCAGCGGGAAATTGGGGGGTCGGGAAAAACTGTTTTTT
>TRBV7-2|TRBD2|TRBJ2-1|.
CASSLEAVFSGGVNEQFF
TGTGCCAGCAGCTTAGAAGCAGTTTTTAGCGGGGGGGTGAATGAGCAGTTCTTC
>TRBV4-3|TRBD1|TRBJ1-5|.
CASSQGQGRNQPQHF
TGCGCCAGCAGCCAAGGACAGGGCCGCAATCAGCCCCAGCATTTT
>TRBV19|TRBD2|TRBJ2-1|.
CASSGTRGGYNEQFF
TGTGCCAGTAGTGGTACTCGCGGGGGGTACAATGAGCAGTTCTTC
>TRBV27|.|TRBJ2-7|.
CASSLTGTKYEQYF
TGTGCCAGCAGTCTTACCGGGACAAAATACGAGCAGTACTTC
>TRBV7-9|.|TRBJ2-6|few
CASSTTQAGPGANVLTF
TGTGCCAGCAGCACCACGCAAGCGGGTCCTGGGGCCAACGTCCTGACTTTC
>TRBV9|.|TRBJ1-1|.
CASSVERRRGYEDTEAFF
TGTGCCAGCAGCGTAGAGCGTCGAAGGGGATATGAAGACACTGAAGCTTTCTTT
>TRBV19|.|TRBJ1-1|few
CASSHPTGRTEAFF
TGTGCCAGTAGTCATCCCACAGGGCGGACTGAAGCTTTCTTT
>TRBV6-6|.|TRBJ1-2|.
CASDRNSYGYTF
TGTGCCAGCGACAGGAACAGCTATGGCTACACCTTC
>TRBV7-9|TRBD2|TRBJ2-1|.
CASSSASGSEYNEQFF
TGTGCCAGCAGCTCCGCTAGCGGGAGTGAGTACAATGAGCAGTTCTTC
>TRBV19|.|TRBJ2-1|.
CASSIWHLNEQFF
TGTGCCAGTAGTATATGGCACCTCAATGAGCAGTTCTTC
>TRBV29-1|.|TRBJ2-2|.
CSVLRGTGELFF
TGCAGCGTCCTAAGGGGCACCGGGGAGCTGTTTTTT
>TRBV9|.|TRBJ1-4|.
CASSVAGTTHEKLFF
TGTGCCAGCAGCGTAGCTGGGACAACGCATGAAAAACTGTTTTTT
>TRBV7-9|.|TRBJ2-7|.
CASSLVLGASSYEQYF
TGTGCCAGCAGCTTAGTTCTGGGCGCGTCCTCCTACGAGCAGTACTTC
>TRBV27|TRBD2|TRBJ2-1|.
CASSSGTSGTNEQFF
TGTGCCAGCAGTTCGGGGACTAGCGGGACTAATGAGCAGTTCTTC
>TRBV7-9|TRBD2|TRBJ2-2|.
CASSLVAGVTGELFF
TGTGCCAGCAGCTTAGTAGCGGGGGTCACCGGGGAGCTGTTTTTT
>TRBV19|.|TRBJ2-1|.
CASSFPGNEQFF
TGTGCCAGTAGTTTTCCGGGCAATGAGCAGTTCTTC
>TRBV5-6|TRBD1|TRBJ1-1|.
CASSLGQGGTEAFF
TGTGCCAGCAGCCTGGGACAGGGGGGGACTGAAGCTTTCTTT
>TRBV27|TRBD2|TRBJ2-7|.
CATSPGGSGYEQYF
TGTGCCACCTCTCCGGGGGGTAGCGGCTACGAGCAGTACTTC
>TRBV15|TRBD1|TRBJ2-7|.
CATSRDGQGLSFYEQYF
TGTGCCACCAGCAGGGACGGACAGGGATTATCTTTCTACGAGCAGTACTTC
>TRBV19|TRBD1|TRBJ2-5|.
CASSILDRVGETQYF
TGTGCCAGTAGTATTCTGGACAGGGTTGGGGAGACCCAGTACTTC
>TRBV19|TRBD1|TRBJ1-1|.
CASREWEQGQMNTEAFF
TGTGCCAGTAGAGAATGGGAACAGGGACAGATGAACACTGAAGCTTTCTTT
>TRBV11-2|TRBD1|TRBJ1-2|.
CASSYAPGTGSYYGYTF
TGTGCCAGCAGCTATGCCCCCGGGACAGGGTCTTACTATGGCTACACCTTC
>TRBV12-2|.|TRBJ1-2|.
CASRLRGTAYPNNYGYTF
TGTGCAAGTCGCTTAAGGGGGACGGCTTACCCAAATAACTATGGCTACACCTTC
>TRBV7-9|.|TRBJ2-7|.
CASSHNLAYHEQYF
TGTGCCAGCAGCCATAATCTAGCTTACCACGAGCAGTACTTC
>TRBV5-1|TRBD1|TRBJ2-1|.
CASSLGTGVTEQFF
TGCGCCAGCAGCTTGGGGACAGGGGTGACTGAGCAGTTCTTC
>TRBV5-6|.|TRBJ1-5|.
CASSLGGGQPQHF
TGTGCCAGCAGCTTGGGCGGGGGGCAGCCCCAGCATTTT
>TRBV4-1|.|TRBJ1-5|.
CASSQESGRDGQPQHF
TGCGCCAGCAGCCAAGAATCCGGCAGGGATGGTCAGCCCCAGCATTTT
>TRBV19|TRBD1|TRBJ1-1|.
CASNPGTGATEAFF
TGTGCCAGTAACCCGGGCACAGGGGCCACTGAAGCTTTCTTT
>TRBV7-9|.|TRBJ2-5|.
CASSLGEETQYF
TGTGCCAGCAGCTTAGGCGAGGAGACCCAGTACTTC
>TRBV7-8|.|TRBJ2-3|once
CASSLPIASTDTQYF
TGTGCCAGCAGCTTACCTATAGCAAGCACAGATACGCAGTATTTT
>TRBV11-3|.|TRBJ1-2|once
CASSIRGSGGYTF
TGTGCCAGCAGCATAAGGGGGTCGGGAGGCTACACCTTC
>TRBV4-1|.|TRBJ2-1|.
CASSRAVPYNEQFF
TGCGCCAGCAGCCGAGCGGTACCGTACAATGAGCAGTTCTTC